The clone carrying this TCR beta chain was observed a handful of times. The sample is drawn from a study of blood T cell repertoires in COVID-19. Turning to the study itself: Sources were T cells, B-cell-depleted T cells, or PBMCs; the material itself was cDNA or gDNA.

Method: immunoSEQ multiplex PCR; TCRdb's copy keeps in-frame clones and lacks some. The sample lists 110,000 to 150,000 clones; over 75% were seen once. The CDR3 runs to 15 residues. Per the germline V gene, CDR1 is SQVTM and CDR2 is ANQGSEA. This chain connects TRBV29-1 to TRBJ1-5, with TRBD1 identical over 8 bases. The source material was peripheral blood. The sequence was collected from a woman aged 45-65 years with acute or convalescent COVID-19. The chain's CDR3 is CVRGQAFDSNQPQHF. CDR3 nucleotide sequence: TGCGTCCGGGGACAGGCCTTTGATAGCAATCAGCCCCAGCATTTT.